This TCR beta chain was documented in a study of human T cells and chemical hapten exposure. As for time point: patch test 1, 2 weeks after DPC sensitization. Treatment indicated: therapeutic diphenylcyclopropenone sensitization with weekly scalp DPC. Blood draws preceded each patch test application. Donors, patients with alopecia ranging from 18 to 70 years old and judged suitable for DPC, provided samples. Blood, whole and unfractionated, served as the source for total RNA extraction. The CDR3 covers 13 residues. Germline V gives CDR1 MDHEN, CDR2 SYDVKM. The V gene lost 2 bases and the J gene lost 5 bases, with 9 bases spanning the gap. Each CDR3 protein is one row after TCRdb ran MiXCR on the RACE reads. The sample yields fewer than 150,000 distinct CDR3 sequences, approximately 13% seen once.

The receptor was derived from a man between 18 and 29 years old with alopecia areata. Some clones in this sample may be carry-over from other donors' samples. The sequences come from whole blood, collected in connection with sensitization to the hapten diphenylcyclopropenone (DPC). V and J are TRBV28 and TRBJ1-2; the D is unclear. CDR3 coding DNA: TGTGCCAGCAGTTTACAACTGAATTATGGCTACACCTTC. It codes for CASSLQLNYGYTF.